This record concerns one T cell receptor (beta chain) sequence. In this CDR3 the conserved last residue, phenylalanine or tryptophan, is missing, so a read error is likely. Because the CDR3's place on the DNA is in doubt, the DNA is left out and the CDR3 is given as listed by TCRdb. The data were taken from a study of blood T cell repertoires in COVID-19. At the level of the study: Both acute and convalescent COVID-19 samples were obtained from the United States, Italy and Spain.

As originally analysed: By means of reference gene primer amplification, nucleated cell counts were estimated. TCRdb's copy holds only in-frame clones and misses some; the assay was immunoSEQ multiplex PCR. V, J and clone size are taken as reported in that table, and D and trimming were inferred from the DNA itself. The table includes about 260,000 clones, about nine tenths detected once. The CDR3 numbers 14 amino acids, ends counted. Germline V gene data show CDR1 as SGHTA and CDR2 as FQGNSA. The chain recombines TRBV7-2 with TRBJ1-2. The sequence derives from a woman aged 40-49 years who had recovered from COVID-19. Material for sequencing was peripheral blood. CDR3 residues: CASSLTGVGGWSGV.